The 25 T cell receptor beta chains reported below all come from one sample, sequenced in a study of response to subunit inactivated influenza vaccine. Using its own MiXCR run on the RT-PCR reads, TCRdb lists one record per CDR3 protein. The data show 450,000 to 550,000 distinct CDR3 sequences, with about 25% seen just once and around 2% held by the top ten. Sequences were derived from CD4+ T cells sorted from PBMCs, sampled around 5 days after vaccination. The receptors originated from a man aged 50 to 60 who received an inactivated influenza vaccine.

The rearrangement links TRBV9 to TRBJ2-3; perhaps TRBD2 as D (6 bases). Germline CDR1 is SGDLS and CDR2 is YYNGEE. Trimming stripped 0 bases from V and 5 bases from J, with 10 bases between. The CDR3 is 14 residues long. The CDR3 loop is CASSVGGIRDTQYF. In DNA form, the CDR3 reads TGTGCCAGCAGCGTAGGCGGGATCAGAGATACGCAGTATTTT.

This sequence joins TRBV6-5 and TRBJ1-4; D unresolved. The CDR3 sequence is 14 residues long. V lost 0 bases, J lost 8 bases, and 10 bases lay in between. Looked up from germline, CDR1 is MNHEY and CDR2 is SVGAGI. The CDR3 loop reads CASSYSARREKLFF. The CDR3 DNA is TGTGCCAGCAGTTACTCGGCCCGGAGGGAAAAACTGTTTTTT.

This chain uses TRBV29-1 with TRBJ1-1; tentatively, D is TRBD1 (5 bases). Germline V gene lookup returns CDR1 SQVTM and CDR2 ANQGSEA. This CDR3 region has 13 residues. V was shortened by 8 bases and J by 6 bases, with 19 bases between the two germline ends. The CDR3 loop is CSLTSGVPSEAFF. The CDR3 coding sequence is TGCAGCCTCACTTCGGGGGTTCCGTCTGAAGCTTTCTTT.

The chain links TRBV7-2 to TRBJ2-3; 12 positions match TRBD2. In germline, CDR1 is SGHTA, CDR2 FQGNSA. The CDR3 loop spans 16 amino acids. V dropped 1 base and J dropped 8; count of bases not matched to a gene: 7. The chain's CDR3 is CASSLGASGGARTQYF. CDR3 nucleotide sequence: TGTGCCAGCAGCTTAGGAGCTAGCGGGGGGGCCCGTACGCAGTATTTT. The variable domain in full, with the rest retrieved from reference TRBV7-2 and TRBJ2-3, is GAGVSQSPSNKVTEKGKDVELRCDPISGHTALYWYRQSLGQGLEFLIYFQGNSAPDKSGLPSDRFSAERTGGSVSTLTIQRTQQEDSAVYLCASSLGASGGARTQYFGPGTRLTVL.

This clonotype was found a few times. V usage is TRBV7-9 and J usage is TRBJ2-4, with D possibly matching TRBD1 (5 bases). This CDR3 is 17 amino acids long. V lost 5 bases and J 6 bases, leaving 23 bases between the germline ends. Looked up from germline, CDR1 is SEHNR and CDR2 is FQNEAQ (reference sequence). CDR3 nucleotides: TGTGCCAGCAGCCGCAAAGACCAGGGTGGGTGGGGAAACATTCAGTACTTC. Protein product: CASSRKDQGGWGNIQYF.

This rearrangement joins TRBV6-1 to TRBJ2-3; 7 bases map to TRBD2. V shed 6 bases, J shed 2 bases, and the junction held 14 bases outside the gene matches. This CDR3 contains 17 residues. In germline, CDR1 is MNHNS, CDR2 SASEGT. CDR3 residues: CASSPSGGAGLTDTQYF. The DNA for the CDR3 is TGTGCCAGCAGCCCCTCGGGAGGAGCGGGACTCACAGATACGCAGTATTTT.

A few counts support this clonotype. J is TRBJ1-1 and V is TRBV7-2, with 11 bases lining up with TRBD1. From germline, CDR1 is SGHTA and CDR2 FQGNSA. V was clipped by 10 bases and J by 5 bases; unmatched bases: 6. CDR3 size: 13 residues. The CDR3 reads CANTRDRGTEAFF. The CDR3 coding sequence is TGTGCCAATACACGGGACAGGGGGACTGAAGCTTTCTTT.

The chain joins TRBV19 to TRBJ2-3; no definite D call. Germline assignment: CDR1 LNHDA and CDR2 SQIVND (reference sequence). Deletions cut 3 bases from V and 5 bases from J, with 12 bases between. CDR3 length: 14 amino acids. DNA of the CDR3: TGTGCCAGTAGTATTGCCATTCGTGGAGATACGCAGTATTTT. Protein: CASSIAIRGDTQYF.

This clonotype was observed a few times. The chain is built from TRBV5-1 and TRBJ2-4, with D perhaps given as TRBD1 or TRBD2 (5 bases each). V lost 4 bases and J 6 bases, leaving 17 bases between the germline ends. CDR3 length: 15 residues. Germline CDR1 SGHRS, CDR2 YFSETQ. For the CDR3, the DNA is TGCGCCAGCAGCCAGCAAGGGACCGAAAGAAACATTCAGTACTTC. Protein product: CASSQQGTERNIQYF.

This clonotype was detected many times. This chain joins TRBV7-2 and TRBJ2-1, with TRBD1 matching 11 bases. Per germline, CDR1 SGHTA and CDR2 FQGNSA. The CDR3 loop spans 15 amino acids. The junction had 5 bases not matched to a gene; V was cut back by 7 bases and J by 3 bases. The CDR3 DNA sequence: TGTGCCAGCAACCTGGGACAGGGGGGCTACAATGAGCAGTTCTTC. It specifies CASNLGQGGYNEQFF.

The chain's CDR3 is CATTSDRTDTQYF. DNA for the CDR3: TGTGCCACCACATCAGATCGCACAGATACGCAGTATTTT. This chain links TRBV15 with TRBJ2-3; D ambiguous. The germline gives CDR1 LNHNV, CDR2 YYDKDF (reference sequence). This CDR3 region has 13 residues. Trimming removed 7 bases from V and 1 base from J, with 9 bases in between.

The rearrangement links TRBV29-1 to TRBJ2-1; TRBD2 agrees at 11 bases. With V trimmed by 6 bases and J by 7 bases, 8 bases remained unmatched. This CDR3 has 14 residues. CDR1 is SQVTM, CDR2 ANQGSEA, per germline. DNA of the CDR3: TGCAGCGTAGCCCTAGCGGGGGGACCGAATGAGCAGTTCTTC. This sequence encodes CSVALAGGPNEQFF.

This clonotype was detected only a few times. The genes are TRBV28 and TRBJ2-2; 9 bases map to TRBD2. This CDR3 region has 15 residues. Germline V gene lookup returns CDR1 MDHEN and CDR2 SYDVKM. Trimming removed 6 bases from V and 6 bases from J; junction bases left unmatched: 8. The CDR3 DNA reads as TGTGCCAGCAGCCTAGCGGGGAGGTATCCCGGGGAGCTGTTTTTT. It encodes CASSLAGRYPGELFF.

The sample holds one count of this clonotype. V usage is TRBV20-1 and J usage is TRBJ1-5; D may be TRBD1 (5 bases). CDR3 length: 13 residues. Germline assignment: CDR1 DFQATT and CDR2 SNEGSKA (reference sequence). Trimming cost V 5 bases and J 3 bases, with 11 bases left between them. The CDR3 DNA follows: TGCAGTGCTGGGGGTGGGGTCAATCAGCCCCAGCATTTT. Protein product: CSAGGGVNQPQHF.

The count of this clonotype is one. The chain carries TRBV23-1 and TRBJ1-4; D gene ambiguous. TRBV23-1 is annotated as an ORF whose role is uncertain. The CDR3 runs to 16 residues. The V and J ends lost 4 bases and 0 bases respectively, with 12 bases between them. The CDR3 is CASSLPPVATNEKLFF. The CDR3 nucleotides read TGCGCCAGCAGTCTTCCACCAGTTGCAACTAATGAAAAACTGTTTTTT.

This clonotype has more than one count but fewer than ten. This sequence joins TRBV20-1 and TRBJ2-3, with D tentatively TRBD1 (6 bases). CDR1 DFQATT and CDR2 SNEGSKA come from the germline V gene (reference sequence). CDR3 length: 14 amino acids. V lost 0 bases, J lost 5 bases, and 12 bases lay in between. Here the CDR3 reads CSARDSYRVDTQYF. The CDR3 nucleotides are TGCAGTGCTAGAGACAGCTACAGGGTAGATACGCAGTATTTT.

In this sample, this clonotype turned up a few times. The J gene is TRBJ2-2, the V gene TRBV15; 8 bases are a match to TRBD2. CDR3 length: 15 amino acids. The germline CDR1 and CDR2 sequences are LNHNV and YYDKDF (reference sequence). J lost 3 bases, V lost 2 bases, and 2 bases had no gene match. CDR3 coding DNA: TGTGCCACCAGCAGAACTAGCGGTTACACCGGGGAGCTGTTTTTT. Protein: CATSRTSGYTGELFF.

The chain recombines TRBV30 with TRBJ1-5, with TRBD1 as a possible D gene (5 bases). V was shortened by 0 bases and J by 5 bases, with 11 bases between the two germline ends. Germline lookup yields CDR1 GTSNPN and CDR2 SVGIG (reference sequence). The CDR3 is 14 amino acids. The chain's CDR3 is CAWSVRGSDQPQHF. The CDR3 DNA reads TGTGCCTGGAGTGTACGGGGGAGTGATCAGCCCCAGCATTTT.

The J gene is TRBJ2-1, the V gene TRBV12-3 or TRBV12-4; 9 nucleotides agree with TRBD2. Trimming removed 1 base from V and 7 bases from J; junction bases left unmatched: 5. The CDR3 totals 15 residues. Written as DNA, the CDR3 is TGTGCCAGCAGTTTAGAGGTAGCGGGAGTAAATGAGCAGTTCTTC. Translated: CASSLEVAGVNEQFF.

This clonotype has a single count. The rearrangement links TRBV10-3 to TRBJ2-6; 8 bases agree with TRBD1. The trim removed 3 bases at V and 2 bases at J, leaving 3 bases unmatched. This CDR3 spans 16 amino acids. CDR1 and CDR2 from the germline V gene are ENHRY and SYGVKD. Here the CDR3 reads CAISDPQGAGANVLTF. As DNA, the CDR3 is TGTGCCATCAGTGACCCACAGGGGGCTGGGGCCAACGTCCTGACTTTC.

This clonotype has only a few counts. The chain combines TRBV20-1 with TRBJ2-3; TRBD2 matches at 13 bases. Germline V gives CDR1 DFQATT, CDR2 SNEGSKA (reference sequence). CDR3 size: 15 residues. Trimming removed 6 bases from V and 5 bases from J; junction bases left unmatched: 8. The CDR3 coding sequence is TGCAGTGCAACCGGGACTAGCGGGGCCGGAGATACGCAGTATTTT. Protein sequence: CSATGTSGAGDTQYF.

This clonotype showed up just a few times. The chain uses TRBV29-1 and TRBJ1-1, with 7 nucleotides matching TRBD1. Germline V gives CDR1 SQVTM, CDR2 ANQGSEA. The trim removed 5 bases at V and 2 bases at J, leaving 11 bases unmatched. The CDR3 runs 15 residues. The CDR3 sequence: CSVTGTAGINTEAFF. CDR3 bases: TGCAGCGTTACCGGGACAGCAGGAATAAACACTGAAGCTTTCTTT.

The chain combines TRBV14 with TRBJ2-1, with 11 positions matching TRBD2. The germline V gene encodes CDR1 SGHDN and CDR2 FVKESK. J was trimmed by 0 bases and V by 3 bases; bases with no gene match: 10. This CDR3 comprises 19 residues. Written as DNA, the CDR3 is TGTGCCAGCAGCCAGAGCCTAGCGGGAGGATCCCTCTCCTACAATGAGCAGTTCTTC. Encoded protein: CASSQSLAGGSLSYNEQFF. Full variable domain (missing parts from reference TRBV14 and TRBJ2-1): EAGVTQFPSHSVIEKGQTVTLRCDPISGHDNLYWYRRVMGKEIKFLLHFVKESKQDESGMPNNRFLAERTGGTYSTLKVQPAELEDSGVYFCASSQSLAGGSLSYNEQFFGPGTRLTVL.

Only a few counts were recorded for this clonotype. V is TRBV20-1 and J is TRBJ2-3; D not resolved. V lost 5 bases and J 3 bases, leaving 15 bases between the germline ends. CDR3 length equals 14 residues. The germline V gene encodes CDR1 DFQATT and CDR2 SNEGSKA (reference sequence). The CDR3 region is CSAGLPQGTDTQYF. As DNA, the CDR3 is TGCAGTGCTGGCCTACCACAAGGGACAGATACGCAGTATTTT.

This clonotype was found a few times. The chain is built from TRBV5-1 and TRBJ2-2; no firm D call. The V and J ends lost 4 bases and 2 bases respectively, with 9 bases between them. Germline V gives CDR1 SGHRS, CDR2 YFSETQ. The CDR3 sequence is 14 residues long. CDR3 sequence reads: CASSRVQNTGELFF. CDR3 in DNA: TGCGCCAGCAGCCGGGTCCAAAACACCGGGGAGCTGTTTTTT.